The clone carrying this T cell receptor beta chain appeared once. Its antigen is undetermined. Researchers ran the PCR with 60 Vbeta and 13 Jbeta primers. Assay used: immunoSEQ multiplex PCR; TCRdb lists only in-frame clones, some missing. Seen here are roughly 150,000 clones, roughly four fifths observed once, and the top ten hold roughly 1.5%. The data belong to a study of cytomegalovirus exposure and HLA in healthy donors. Study-level results: It was about 150 TCR beta chains that were listed as cytomegalovirus-associated.

Donors likely had unrecorded immune exposures despite being nominally healthy when sampled. Germline V lookup: CDR1 SGHAT, CDR2 FQNNGV. This CDR3 contains 15 residues. V was shortened by 5 bases and J by 3 bases, with 14 bases between the two germline ends. The sequence was collected from a man between 35 and 55 years old in good health and CMV-seronegative. Sequencing was done on a sample of PBMCs. The chain has TRBV11-2 and TRBJ2-1, with D possibly being TRBD2 (5 bases). CDR3 coding DNA: TGTGCCAGCAGCCCCCCCAGCGGCCTCTACAATGAGCAGTTCTTC. It encodes CASSPPSGLYNEQFF.